Detailed here is one T cell receptor (beta chain). Repertoires were generated with immunoSEQ multiplex PCR, while TCRdb's copy carries only in-frame clones and drops some. The table includes about 150,000 clones, around three quarters detected once. This specimen belongs to a study of blood T cell repertoires in COVID-19. Study in general: Two negative PCRs, clearance, or symptom resolution had been documented for recovered Cohort 3 donors.

Participant age was roughly 18 to 95 years, and participants resided in roughly 25 US areas. Clinical histories supplied by participants themselves formed the basis of cohort assignment. This CDR3 region has 15 residues. The V and J ends lost 8 bases and 2 bases respectively, with 18 bases between them. CDR1 is MGHDK and CDR2 is SYGVNS in the germline V gene. The sequence was collected from a woman aged 70-85 years in a cohort exposed to, infected with or recovered from COVID-19 (not recorded which). What was sequenced was PBMCs or T cells enriched from blood (not recorded which). V gene TRBV25-1 combines with J gene TRBJ1-2; D possibly corresponds to TRBD1 (6 bases). The CDR3 reads CASSPRGRKNYGYTF. In DNA, the CDR3 is TGTGCCAGCTCACCCAGGGGCAGAAAGAACTATGGCTACACCTTC.